This passage covers 7 T cell receptor beta chains from one sample sequenced in a study of shared clonotypes between healthy human individuals. Sequenced by immunoSEQ multiplex PCR; TCRdb stores in-frame clones only, minus some. The sample has approximately 2,000,000 clones, about 93% seen once. Naive CD8 populations comprised CD45RO-negative cells positively selected for CCR7, excluding terminally differentiated effector memory CD45RA+ cells. The sample taken for sequencing was naive CD8+ T cells from PBMCs. These receptors originate from a man between 18 and 35 years old in good health. Some clones in this sample may be carry-over from other donors' samples.

This clone has just one count. The chain uses TRBV28 and TRBJ2-5, with a tentative D call TRBD2 (5 bases). Germline V CDR1 and CDR2: MDHEN, SYDVKM. This CDR3 region has 14 residues. With 6 bases removed from V and 4 bases from J, the gap between germline ends came to 15 bases. The CDR3 DNA follows: TGTGCCAGCAGCCGGGAACCGGAAAGAGAGACCCAGTACTTC. Its protein product is CASSREPERETQYF.

The chain couples TRBV27 to TRBJ1-1; D is undetermined. The CDR3 totals 14 residues. The V end lost 3 bases, the J end lost 4 bases, and 12 bases lay between the germline ends. Germline V CDR1 and CDR2: MNHEY, SMNVEV (reference sequence). CDR3 residues: CASSLRAFGTEAFF. The DNA of the CDR3 is TGTGCCAGCAGTTTGAGGGCCTTTGGCACTGAAGCTTTCTTT.

Comments on this clone: The same CDR3 also results from other DNA sequences found in this sample. This CDR3 is CASSPGHRGWAYEKLFF. In nucleotides, the CDR3 is TGCGCCAGCAGCCCGGGACACCGGGGGTGGGCCTATGAAAAACTGTTTTTT. The chain is built from TRBV4-1 and TRBJ1-4, with TRBD1 as a possible D gene (6 bases). Germline V gene data show CDR1 as MGHRA and CDR2 as YSYEKL. CDR3 length equals 17 residues. The ends were cut back, 4 bases at V and 6 bases at J, with 21 bases in the middle.

J is TRBJ2-2 and V is TRBV7-6; D is unresolved. Germline V lookup: CDR1 SGHVS, CDR2 FNYEAQ. Trimming left V 6 bases short and J 8 bases short, with 7 bases between. This CDR3 spans 11 amino acids. CDR3 sequence: CASRSEGELFF. In nucleotides, the CDR3 is TGTGCCAGCAGATCCGAGGGGGAGCTGTTTTTT.

CDR3 bases: TGTGCCAGCAGCCGCGCGGACAGATACTATGGCTACACCTTC. Its translation: CASSRADRYYGYTF. The gene calls are TRBV7-9 and TRBJ1-2, with D possibly TRBD1 on 6 matching bases. Germline values: CDR1 SEHNR, CDR2 FQNEAQ (reference sequence). Trimming removed 5 bases at V and 3 bases at J, with 13 bases between. The CDR3 is 14 residues long.

As to this clone: The sample holds other DNA sequences that translate to the same CDR3. The J gene is TRBJ2-7, the V gene TRBV5-1, with D possibly matching TRBD2 (6 bases). Trimming cost V 2 bases and J 3 bases, with 9 bases left between them. There are 13 residues in the CDR3. CDR1 is SGHRS and CDR2 is YFSETQ in the germline V gene. The CDR3 loop reads CASSFGGVYEQYF. DNA for the CDR3: TGCGCCAGCAGCTTCGGCGGGGTCTACGAGCAGTACTTC.

This chain links TRBV23-1 with TRBJ1-5, with 11 bases lining up with TRBD1. TRBV23-1 counts as an open reading frame of uncertain function. The CDR3 loop spans 15 amino acids. Trimming took 5 bases from V and 7 from J; bases not matched to a gene: 7. CDR3 sequence reads: CASSDGQGAQQPQHF. As DNA, the CDR3 is TGCGCCAGCAGTGATGGACAGGGGGCTCAGCAGCCCCAGCATTTT.